A selection of T cell receptor beta chains follows, all from one sample in a study of cytomegalovirus exposure and HLA in healthy donors. Only in-frame clones appear in the TCRdb table, and some are missing; sequencing was by immunoSEQ multiplex PCR. The sample has 75,000 to 100,000 clones, approximately 75% seen once. The source material was PBMCs. The origin of the receptors is a female donor in good health and CMV-seropositive. The CDR3 runs from the conserved cysteine through the conserved F or W. Each record gives: J gene, V gene, D gene, CDR3 protein. A D gene is named only where the DNA matches it firmly.

>TRBJ2-7|TRBV10-3|.
CAIRQNYEQYF
>TRBJ2-1|TRBV10-1|.
CASSVSPRDNEQFF
>TRBJ2-7|TRBV18|.
CASTPASGTYEQYF
>TRBJ2-7|TRBV5-4|TRBD2
CASSFSTSMPYEQYF
>TRBJ2-2|TRBV9|.
CASSPQGGYGGELFF
>TRBJ1-2|TRBV29-1|.
CSVVEGGLGYTF
>TRBJ2-7|TRBV28|TRBD1
CASFGQGVTYEQYF
>TRBJ1-4|TRBV5-4|TRBD1
CASSPGAGGEKLFF
>TRBJ2-7|TRBV28|TRBD1
CASSFRTGGHYEQYF
>TRBJ1-5|TRBV30|TRBD1
CAWDRGNQPQHF
>TRBJ2-1|TRBV7-9|.
CASSLVPGLTYNEQFF
>TRBJ1-3|TRBV20-1|.
CSARTGNTIYF
>TRBJ2-7|TRBV21-1|.
CASSNLGTSGLYEQYF